This T cell receptor beta chain was sequenced for a study of T cell repertoires in cytomegalovirus infection. Study information: Evidence of both CMV infection and a matching HLA type came from public TCR beta signatures. Whole-study findings and limits: In two of eight donors, the top clonotype was HLA-C-restricted CMV-specific. Individuals carrying CMV plus the relevant HLA were identified by cumulative frequency of public TCR beta families.

In TCRdb, the reads were re-called with MiXCR into one record per CDR3 protein. This sample has under 500,000 distinct CDR3 sequences, with approximately 42% found just once. In the case of this clonotype: What it binds is unknown.

V shed 6 bases and J 5 bases; nucleotides not matched to a gene: 14. This CDR3 contains 17 residues. Germline V gives CDR1 MDHEN, CDR2 SYDVKM. The sample in question was cultured PBMCs, obtained from culture after CMV antigen stimulation. The gene calls are TRBV28 and TRBJ2-5, with TRBD2 matching over 11 bases. The clonotype comes from a human donor in good health (CMV status not recorded). Some clones in this sample may be carry-over from other donors' samples. In DNA, the CDR3 is TGTGCCAGCAGCTACCCACTCCTAGCGGGAGGCAGGGAGACCCAGTACTTC. This codes for CASSYPLLAGGRETQYF.